A single sample is the source of the 24 T cell receptor beta chains below, sequenced in a study of CD8 T cells in Susac syndrome. The RNA input was roughly 0.45 to 1 ug, and it was reverse transcribed with random hexamers. TCRdb reanalysed the immunoSEQ multiplex PCR reads using MiXCR and keeps one entry per CDR3 protein. The sample contains fewer than 150,000 distinct CDR3 sequences, approximately 90% of which appear only once. The sequencing input was CD8+ T cells from PBMCs. Every receptor here comes from a human donor with multiple sclerosis.

The V call is TRBV27, the J call TRBJ1-5; unclear D gene. The CDR3 is 13 amino acids. CDR1 is MNHEY and CDR2 is SMNVEV in the germline V gene (reference sequence). The V end was cut by 3 bases, the J end by 0 bases, with 3 bases between. CDR3 in amino acids: CASSLSSNQPQHF. The DNA of the CDR3 is TGTGCCAGCAGTTTGTCTAGCAATCAGCCCCAGCATTTT.

The V gene is TRBV27, the J gene TRBJ1-3; TRBD1 might be the D (5 bases). CDR1 MNHEY and CDR2 SMNVEV come from the germline V gene (reference sequence). Between the trimmed V and J ends, which lost 3 bases and 2 bases, there was a span of 11 bases. CDR3 size: 15 residues. CDR3 coding DNA: TGTGCCAGCAGTTTTCAGGGCGGTACTGGAAACACCATATATTTT. Its protein product is CASSFQGGTGNTIYF.

This chain links TRBV9 with TRBJ2-1; a possible D gene is TRBD1 (6 bases). Germline-derived CDR1 and CDR2 are SGDLS and YYNGEE. Trimming removed 4 bases at V and 3 bases at J, with 14 bases between. CDR3 length: 15 amino acids. CDR3 region: CASSTSWDIYNEQFF. CDR3 DNA: TGTGCCAGCAGCACCTCGTGGGACATCTACAATGAGCAGTTCTTC.

The chain links TRBV6-5 to TRBJ2-5, with a possible D match to TRBD1 (6 bases). This CDR3 contains 14 residues. With 4 bases removed from V and 1 base from J, the gap between germline ends came to 10 bases. The V gene's germline CDR1 is MNHEY and CDR2 SVGAGI. DNA for the CDR3: TGTGCCAGCAGTTTCGGACAGTCCCAAGAGACCCAGTACTTC. Translated: CASSFGQSQETQYF.

The V call is TRBV7-9, the J call TRBJ1-1; 9 bases line up with TRBD1. Germline lookup yields CDR1 SEHNR and CDR2 FQNEAQ (reference sequence). This CDR3 is 13 amino acids long. V gave up 4 bases and J gave up 12 bases; unmatched junction bases: 9. As DNA, the CDR3 is TGTGCCAGCAGCTCGGGACAGGGATTTATGCCTTTCTTT. It is translated as CASSSGQGFMPFF.

The rearrangement uses TRBV20-1 and TRBJ2-1; D remains unclear. The CDR3 is 13 amino acids. V lost 6 bases, J lost 9 bases, and 18 bases lay in between. CDR1 and CDR2 (germline): DFQATT, SNEGSKA (reference sequence). In nucleotides, the CDR3 is TGCAGTGCCCCGCTGGAGTTTACCATTGAGCAGTTCTTC. Protein sequence: CSAPLEFTIEQFF.

A single count supports this clonotype. J is TRBJ2-7 and V is TRBV20-1; 8 bases match TRBD2. CDR1 is DFQATT, CDR2 SNEGSKA, per germline (reference sequence). The CDR3 is 15 amino acids. The trim removed 6 bases at V and 7 bases at J, leaving 17 bases unmatched. The CDR3 DNA reads TGCAGTGCCCCCAGAGTTCGGGAGGGCCTTAGAGAGCAGTACTTC. Amino acid sequence: CSAPRVREGLREQYF.

The chain recombines TRBV9 with TRBJ2-7; D call uncertain. Germline values: CDR1 SGDLS, CDR2 YYNGEE. CDR3 length: 14 amino acids. Between the trimmed V and J ends, which lost 0 bases and 3 bases, there was a span of 10 bases. CDR3 protein: CASSVGVEFYEQYF. DNA for the CDR3: TGTGCCAGCAGCGTAGGAGTCGAGTTCTACGAGCAGTACTTC.

The chain is built from TRBV7-9 and TRBJ2-5; 9 bases match TRBD2. The J segment lost 3 bases and the V segment lost 5 bases, leaving 4 bases of the junction unmatched. Germline V CDR1 and CDR2: SEHNR, FQNEAQ (reference sequence). The CDR3 is 14 amino acids. This CDR3 reads CASSPPSGKETQYF. The CDR3 DNA sequence: TGTGCCAGCAGCCCGCCTAGCGGGAAAGAGACCCAGTACTTC.

The chain combines TRBV27 with TRBJ1-4; D is unclear. The CDR3 spans 14 residues. Trimming took off 5 bases at V and 4 bases at J, with 11 bases between the two ends. The germline V gene encodes CDR1 MNHEY and CDR2 SMNVEV (reference sequence). CDR3 bases: TGTGCCAGCAGTCTCTCCCGGGATAATGAAAAACTGTTTTTT. Amino acid sequence: CASSLSRDNEKLFF.

The gene calls are TRBV7-2 and TRBJ1-2; D is ambiguous. Trimming took off 1 base at V and 4 bases at J, with 4 bases between the two ends. CDR1 and CDR2 (germline): SGHTA, FQGNSA. This CDR3 is built from 12 residues. CDR3 sequence: CASSLVGYGYTF. Here the CDR3 DNA reads TGTGCCAGCAGCTTAGTTGGCTATGGCTACACCTTC.

The gene calls are TRBV20-1 and TRBJ2-1, with 10 positions matching TRBD2. The CDR3 has 14 residues. The germline V gene has CDR1 DFQATT and CDR2 SNEGSKA (reference sequence). V was clipped by 2 bases and J by 7 bases; unmatched bases: 5. CDR3 DNA: TGCAGTGCTAGATCCCCTAGCGGGAGAAATGAGCAGTTCTTC. Its translation: CSARSPSGRNEQFF.

A single count supports this clonotype. The chain combines TRBV27 with TRBJ2-7; perhaps TRBD1 as D (5 bases). This CDR3 is built from 14 residues. With 5 bases removed from V and 2 bases from J, the gap between germline ends came to 13 bases. CDR1 is MNHEY and CDR2 is SMNVEV in the germline V gene (reference sequence). DNA for the CDR3: TGTGCCAGCAGTCAGCAGGGATTCACCTACGAGCAGTACTTC. It encodes CASSQQGFTYEQYF.

The chain uses TRBV4-1 and TRBJ2-6, with D possibly matching TRBD2 (6 bases). The V gene lost 3 bases and the J gene lost 6 bases, with 24 bases spanning the gap. The CDR3 length is 19 residues. Germline loops: CDR1 MGHRA, CDR2 YSYEKL. In DNA form, the CDR3 reads TGCGCCAGCAGCCAGGCGTTGGGGGGACTGAATAGATCGGCCAACGTCCTGACTTTC. This gives the protein CASSQALGGLNRSANVLTF.

This chain links TRBV7-9 with TRBJ2-5; D ambiguous. The V gene lost 5 bases and the J gene lost 2 bases, with 15 bases spanning the gap. The CDR3 is 15 amino acids. Germline CDR1 and CDR2: SEHNR and FQNEAQ (reference sequence). CDR3 sequence: CASSIPARVQETQYF. Here the CDR3 DNA reads TGTGCCAGCAGCATCCCCGCCCGGGTGCAAGAGACCCAGTACTTC. The full variable domain, with the rest looked up from reference TRBV7-9 and TRBJ2-5, is DTGVSQNPRHKITKRGQNVTFRCDPISEHNRLYWYRQTLGQGPEFLTYFQNEAQLEKSRLLSDRFSAERPKGSFSTLEIQRTEQGDSAMYLCASSIPARVQETQYFGPGTRLLVL.

The rearrangement joins TRBV27 to TRBJ1-1; 8 bases line up with TRBD1. This CDR3 is built from 15 residues. The V gene's germline CDR1 is MNHEY and CDR2 SMNVEV (reference sequence). V was pared by 4 bases and J by 4 bases, with 8 bases of the junction left unmatched. The CDR3 coding sequence is TGTGCCAGCAGTTCGGACAGGGAGGAAGTCACTGAAGCTTTCTTT. This gives the protein CASSSDREEVTEAFF.

The genes are TRBV18 and TRBJ1-1, with TRBD1 as a possible D gene (5 bases). The ends were cut back, 6 bases at V and 3 bases at J, with 17 bases in the middle. Germline CDR1 is KGHSH and CDR2 is LQKENI. CDR3 length: 15 amino acids. CDR3 DNA sequence: TGTGCCAGCTCCCATTACGGGGCGCGGGACACTGAAGCTTTCTTT. It is translated as CASSHYGARDTEAFF.

The chain joins TRBV27 to TRBJ1-5; TRBD1 matches 7 bases. Germline trimming cut 5 bases from V and 7 bases from J; bases unmatched to any gene: 5. Germline CDR1 is MNHEY and CDR2 is SMNVEV (reference sequence). There are 13 residues in the CDR3. For the CDR3, the DNA is TGTGCCAGCAGTCTTGACAGGGACCAGCCCCAGCATTTT. Translating gives CASSLDRDQPQHF.

The chain has TRBV7-9 and TRBJ2-6; D unclear. Germline V lookup: CDR1 SEHNR, CDR2 FQNEAQ (reference sequence). V lost 5 bases to trimming and J lost 4 bases, with 15 bases between them. The CDR3 runs 16 residues. The CDR3: CASSGFRVLGANVLTF. CDR3 nucleotides: TGTGCCAGCAGCGGCTTTCGGGTCCTCGGGGCCAACGTCCTGACTTTC.

The rearrangement uses TRBV19 and TRBJ1-2, with D tentatively TRBD1 (6 bases). The germline gives CDR1 LNHDA, CDR2 SQIVND (reference sequence). The CDR3 sequence is 15 residues long. V lost 11 bases and J lost 4, with 23 bases in between. The CDR3 sequence: CACTTGTSAAYGYTF. CDR3 DNA sequence: TGTGCCTGTACAACCGGGACATCCGCCGCCTATGGCTACACCTTC.

In its sample, this clonotype was seen a few times. The rearrangement uses TRBV29-1 and TRBJ2-1, with D maybe TRBD2 (6 bases). CDR1 is SQVTM and CDR2 is ANQGSEA in the germline V gene. The V end was cut by 1 base, the J end by 5 bases, with 9 bases between. This CDR3 spans 13 amino acids. CDR3 bases: TGCAGCGTTGAAGCGGGAGATAACAATGAGCAGTTCTTC. It codes for CSVEAGDNNEQFF.

J is TRBJ2-5 and V is TRBV20-1; D call uncertain. The CDR3 loop spans 12 amino acids. Deletions cut 7 bases from V and 4 bases from J, with 13 bases between. Per the germline V gene, CDR1 is DFQATT and CDR2 is SNEGSKA (reference sequence). CDR3: CSVPSGLETQYF. DNA for the CDR3: TGCAGTGTTCCCTCCGGGCTAGAGACCCAGTACTTC.

This chain uses TRBV30 with TRBJ1-1, with D perhaps matching TRBD1 (5 bases). Germline CDR1 reads GTSNPN; CDR2 reads SVGIG (reference sequence). Deletions cut 8 bases from V and 1 base from J, with 8 bases between. This CDR3 has 11 residues. CDR3 DNA sequence: TGTGCCCGGGGGGGGAACACTGAAGCTTTCTTT. This sequence encodes CARGGNTEAFF.

The V call is TRBV12-5, the J call TRBJ2-5; no definite D call. The CDR3 totals 15 residues. The V and J ends lost 0 bases and 4 bases respectively, with 12 bases between them. CDR1 is LGHNT and CDR2 is FRNRAP in the germline V gene. CDR3 sequence: CASGLVPSLVETQYF. In DNA form, the CDR3 reads TGTGCTAGTGGTTTGGTTCCCTCGTTGGTAGAGACCCAGTACTTC. The variable domain in full, completed from reference TRBV12-5 and TRBJ2-5, reads DARVTQTPRHKVTEMGQEVTMRCQPILGHNTVFWYRQTMMQGLELLAYFRNRAPLDDSGMPKDRFSAEMPDATLATLKIQPSEPRDSAVYFCASGLVPSLVETQYFGPGTRLLVL.